This T cell receptor beta chain was found in a study of cytomegalovirus exposure and HLA in healthy donors. Here immunoSEQ multiplex PCR was the method, and the copy in TCRdb shows in-frame clones only, minus some. The table lists 150,000 or so clones, just under 90% of them singletons. The CDR3 runs 14 residues. J gave up 8 bases and V 1 base, and 6 bases lay outside the gene matches. Looked up from germline, CDR1 is SNHLY and CDR2 is FYNNEI. The chain joins TRBV2 to TRBJ1-2, with 8 bases identical to TRBD1. This receptor was taken from a woman in her 30s in good health and CMV-seronegative. Material for sequencing was PBMCs. The CDR3: CASSEVLQGGGYTF. In DNA, the CDR3 is TGTGCCAGCAGTGAAGTGTTACAGGGGGGCGGCTACACCTTC.